This T cell receptor (beta chain) is drawn from a study of PD-1 blockade in classical Hodgkin lymphoma. Following autologous stem cell transplantation, relapse occurred in every patient, and exposure to brentuximab vedotin varied. Germline V gives CDR1 GTSNPN, CDR2 SVGIG (reference sequence). The CDR3 contains 13 residues. Trimming shortened V by 2 bases and J by 4 bases, and 11 bases separated the two germline ends. Profiling relied on immunoSEQ multiplex PCR, and the TCRdb table lists in-frame clones only, not all of them. The table lists some 96,000 clones, roughly 80% of them singletons. The starting material was peripheral blood mononuclear cells (PBMCs), obtained before the second cycle of nivolumab. The chain employs TRBV30 and TRBJ2-5; no firm D call. The source is a human donor with classical Hodgkin lymphoma. In nucleotides, the CDR3 is TGTGCCTGGAGTTCCGGGTGGGGAGAGACCCAGTACTTC. Its translation is CAWSSGWGETQYF. The whole variable domain, remainder taken from reference TRBV30 and TRBJ2-5, is SQTIHQWPATLVQPVGSPLSLECTVEGTSNPNLYWYRQAAGRGLQLLFYSVGIGQISSEVPQNLSASRPQDRQFILSSKKLLLSDSGFYLCAWSSGWGETQYFGPGTRLLVL.